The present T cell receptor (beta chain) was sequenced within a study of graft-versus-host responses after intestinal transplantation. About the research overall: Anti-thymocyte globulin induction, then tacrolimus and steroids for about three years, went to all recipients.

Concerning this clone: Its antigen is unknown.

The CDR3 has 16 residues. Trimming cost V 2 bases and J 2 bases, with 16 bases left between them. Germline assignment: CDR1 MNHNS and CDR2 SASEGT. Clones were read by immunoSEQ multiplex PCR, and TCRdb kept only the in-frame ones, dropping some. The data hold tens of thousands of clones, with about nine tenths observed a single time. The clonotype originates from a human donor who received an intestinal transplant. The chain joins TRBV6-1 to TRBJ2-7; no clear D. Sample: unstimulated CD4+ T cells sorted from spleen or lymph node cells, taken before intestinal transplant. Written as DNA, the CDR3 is TGTGCCAGCAGTGAATTCTGGCAGGCAACTACCTACGAGCAGTACTTC. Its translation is CASSEFWQATTYEQYF.